This entry is about one TCR beta chain. Antigen unknown. Primed by a sample-barcoded 5' primer and a J-beta primer mix, a second PCR proceeded for 7 to 11 cycles. A single record per CDR3 protein comes from TCRdb applying MiXCR to the 5' RACE reads. This sample has about 1,600,000 distinct CDR3 sequences, with around 42% found just once. Individuals who donated were healthy Caucasians from Russia aged roughly 6 to 90. Per individual sample, total RNA of at least 6 micrograms was extracted. The source of the sample is a study of blood T cells in healthy people across ages. Study-level points and caveats: The study lacked donor CMV status, which possibly confounded expanded clonotype changes. Diversity estimates drawn from one million T cells were deemed underestimates.

The CDR3 has 16 amino acids. The V and J ends lost 3 bases and 3 bases, in that order; junction bases with no gene match: 10. Germline values: CDR1 SGHAT, CDR2 FQNNGV. V usage is TRBV11-2 and J usage is TRBJ2-7; TRBD2 agrees at 8 bases. The origin of this receptor is a young woman in good health. Sequenced material: blood. This CDR3 is CASSFQREPQYYEQYF. The CDR3 DNA follows: TGTGCCAGCAGCTTCCAGCGGGAGCCCCAGTACTACGAGCAGTACTTC.